A single sample gave rise to the 24 T cell receptor beta chains below, sequenced in a study of cytomegalovirus exposure and HLA in healthy donors. Primers included in the PCR were 60 Vbeta and 13 Jbeta primers. The repertoire was sequenced with immunoSEQ multiplex PCR; TCRdb's copy has only in-frame clones and lacks some. The sample consists of 90,000 to 120,000 clones, roughly 76% of them appearing once. Sequencing was carried out using PBMCs. The source is a man aged 18 to 30 in good health and CMV-seronegative.

The chain uses TRBV18 and TRBJ1-3; maybe TRBD1 (6 bases). The V end was cut by 3 bases, the J end by 0 bases, with 18 bases between. This CDR3 is 18 amino acids long. The germline V gene has CDR1 KGHSH and CDR2 LQKENI. The CDR3: CASSPRTLRGISGNTIYF. In DNA, the CDR3 is TGTGCCAGCTCACCCCGCACCCTCAGGGGTATCTCTGGAAACACCATATATTTT. Supplemented by reference TRBV18 and TRBJ1-3, the full variable domain reads NAGVMQNPRHLVRRRGQEARLRCSPMKGHSHVYWYRQLPEEGLKFMVYLQKENIIDESGMPKERFSAEFPKEGPSILRIQQVVRGDSAAYFCASSPRTLRGISGNTIYFGEGSWLTVV.

The genes are TRBV5-4 and TRBJ2-7, with TRBD1 matching 10 bases. Germline CDR1 reads SGHNT; CDR2 reads YYREEE (reference sequence). This CDR3 has 14 residues. With V trimmed by 4 bases and J by 2 bases, 3 bases remained unmatched. CDR3 residues: CASSKTGGAYEQYF. The CDR3, as DNA: TGTGCCAGCAGCAAGACAGGGGGCGCCTACGAGCAGTACTTC.

The sample holds one count of this clone. The rearrangement uses TRBV5-1 and TRBJ1-1; 7 bases align to TRBD1. The CDR3 runs 16 residues. V lost 4 bases to trimming and J lost 1 base; unmatched junction nucleotides: 10. Germline CDR1 and CDR2: SGHRS and YFSETQ. CDR3 residues: CASSRGQATANTEAFF. DNA for the CDR3: TGCGCCAGCAGCCGAGGACAGGCCACGGCGAACACTGAAGCTTTCTTT.

About this clone itself: Sequence at one end of the junction differs from germline and may be a read error. The V call is TRBV13, the J call TRBJ2-3; 13 bases match TRBD2. The V gene's germline CDR1 is PRHDT and CDR2 FYEKMQ (reference sequence). The CDR3 spans 16 residues. The CDR3 DNA sequence: TGTGCCAGCAGCCTAGGACTAGCGGGGGTGAGAGATACGCAGTATTTT. This codes for CASSLGLAGVRDTQYF.

This chain joins TRBV6-5 and TRBJ1-2; D is perhaps TRBD1 (6 bases). Trimming shortened V by 6 bases and J by 8 bases, and 22 bases separated the two germline ends. Per the germline V gene, CDR1 is MNHEY and CDR2 is SVGAGI. CDR3 length: 15 residues. CDR3 sequence: CASSRDAGARGGYTF. Written as DNA, the CDR3 is TGTGCCAGCAGCAGGGACGCGGGGGCGCGGGGAGGCTACACCTTC.

This clone has just a few counts. The rearrangement uses TRBV7-8 and TRBJ1-4, with TRBD1 matching over 8 bases. CDR3 length: 15 amino acids. CDR1 is SGHVS and CDR2 is FQNEAQ in the germline V gene. The V and J ends lost 5 bases and 8 bases, in that order; junction bases with no gene match: 10. The CDR3 bases are TGTGCCAGCAGCCTTACAGGGGGTTCTTTGGAAAAACTGTTTTTT. Translation: CASSLTGGSLEKLFF. Complete variable domain (other parts from reference TRBV7-8 and TRBJ1-4): GAGVSQSPRYKVAKRGQDVALRCDPISGHVSLFWYQQALGQGPEFLTYFQNEAQLDKSGLPSDRFFAERPEGSVSTLKIQRTQQEDSAVYLCASSLTGGSLEKLFFGSGTQLSVL.

The genes are TRBV6-5 and TRBJ2-7, with TRBD2 as a possible D gene (6 bases). V was clipped by 8 bases and J by 7 bases, with 12 bases between them. The V gene's germline CDR1 is MNHEY and CDR2 SVGAGI. This CDR3 contains 11 residues. The chain's CDR3 is CASSGGGEQYF. The CDR3 DNA follows: TGTGCCAGCTCCGGGGGTGGGGAGCAGTACTTC.

The chain is built from TRBV6-4 and TRBJ2-2; 9 nucleotides align to TRBD1. This CDR3 is built from 14 residues. Germline V gene data show CDR1 as MRHNA and CDR2 as SNTAGT. J gave up 4 bases and V 10 bases, and 7 bases lay outside the gene matches. This CDR3 reads CATLGQGFTGELFF. The CDR3 DNA sequence: TGTGCCACCCTGGGACAGGGTTTCACCGGGGAGCTGTTTTTT.

The rearrangement links TRBV6-5 to TRBJ2-1, with 13 bases identical to TRBD2. The germline CDR1 and CDR2 sequences are MNHEY and SVGAGI. The J segment lost 6 bases and the V segment lost 2 bases, leaving 4 bases of the junction unmatched. The length of the CDR3 is 16 residues. In DNA form, the CDR3 reads TGTGCCAGCAGTTACACGGGACTAGCGGGGTCCAATGAGCAGTTCTTC. It translates to CASSYTGLAGSNEQFF.

The V gene is TRBV15, the J gene TRBJ1-6; D unresolved. Between the trimmed V and J ends, which lost 1 base and 5 bases, there was a span of 21 bases. Germline CDR1 is LNHNV and CDR2 is YYDKDF (reference sequence). This CDR3 contains 19 residues. Here the CDR3 reads CATSRGVWAGAANNSPLHF. CDR3 nucleotides: TGTGCCACCAGCAGAGGGGTTTGGGCAGGCGCCGCTAATAATTCACCCCTCCACTTT. Together with reference TRBV15 and TRBJ1-6, the CDR3 gives the full variable domain: DAMVIQNPRYQVTQFGKPVTLSCSQTLNHNVMYWYQQKSSQAPKLLFHYYDKDFNNEADTPDNFQSRRPNTSFCFLDIRSPGLGDTAMYLCATSRGVWAGAANNSPLHFGNGTRLTVT.

At least ten counts were recorded for this clone. J is TRBJ2-1 and V is TRBV6-4; 9 positions agree with TRBD2. Per the germline V gene, CDR1 is MRHNA and CDR2 is SNTAGT. The CDR3 totals 15 residues. V lost 1 base and J lost 9; bases outside the gene matches: 7. For the CDR3, the DNA is TGTGCCAGCAGTGACTATAGCGGGGGATCCGGTGAGCAGTTCTTC. It codes for CASSDYSGGSGEQFF.

The rearrangement joins TRBV2 to TRBJ1-2; D gene uncertain. Trimming took 2 bases from V and 1 from J, leaving 5 bases between them. There are 13 residues in the CDR3. Looked up from germline, CDR1 is SNHLY and CDR2 is FYNNEI. Here the CDR3 reads CASSENINYGYTF. As DNA, the CDR3 is TGTGCCAGCAGTGAAAATATTAACTATGGCTACACCTTC.

The genes are TRBV5-1 and TRBJ1-6; 9 positions match TRBD1. The CDR3 consists of 17 residues. Germline CDR1 SGHRS, CDR2 YFSETQ. Trimming cost V 1 base and J 9 bases; bases outside gene matches: 11. The CDR3, as DNA: TGCGCCAGCAGCTTGACCGGGACAGGGAATCGAATTTCACCCCTCCACTTT. Translating it yields CASSLTGTGNRISPLHF. Filled out from reference TRBV5-1 and TRBJ1-6, the complete variable domain reads KAGVTQTPRYLIKTRGQQVTLSCSPISGHRSVSWYQQTPGQGLQFLFEYFSETQRNKGNFPGRFSGRQFSNSRSEMNVSTLELGDSALYLCASSLTGTGNRISPLHFGNGTRLTVT.

CDR3 bases: TGTGCCAGCAGTGACGAACCAACAGGGGGCAGGGGAGCTGGGGCCAACGTCCTGACTTTC. Translated, it gives CASSDEPTGGRGAGANVLTF. The chain couples TRBV6-1 to TRBJ2-6; 9 bases are shared with TRBD1. The V gene's germline CDR1 is MNHNS and CDR2 SASEGT. CDR3 length equals 20 residues. V dropped 3 bases and J dropped 2; count of bases not matched to a gene: 14.

About this clone: At one boundary the junction diverges from the germline segment, which might be a read error. The V and J genes are TRBV5-6 and TRBJ1-1, with D hard to call. Per the germline V gene, CDR1 is SGHDT and CDR2 is YYEEEE. This CDR3 comprises 12 residues. The DNA for the CDR3 is TGTGCCAGCAGTCACCGAGGCACTGAATCTTTCTTT. As protein: CASSHRGTESFF.

V usage is TRBV25-1 and J usage is TRBJ1-5, with 12 positions matching TRBD1. The CDR3 spans 17 residues. Germline CDR1 reads MGHDK; CDR2 reads SYGVNS. J gave up 4 bases and V 5 bases, and 9 bases lay outside the gene matches. The CDR3: CASSKGQGAPRNQPQHF. The CDR3 DNA follows: TGTGCCAGCAGTAAGGGACAGGGGGCGCCGCGGAATCAGCCCCAGCATTTT.

This clone occurred once. This chain joins TRBV9 and TRBJ1-6; 7 positions match TRBD1. The V gene's germline CDR1 is SGDLS and CDR2 YYNGEE. V shed 0 bases, J shed 10 bases, and the junction held 4 bases outside the gene matches. CDR3 size: 14 residues. CDR3 nucleotides: TGTGCCAGCAGCGTAGTTGGGACAGACTCACCCCTCCACTTT. Amino acid sequence: CASSVVGTDSPLHF.

The J gene is TRBJ1-2, the V gene TRBV6-1; 8 nucleotides align to TRBD1. The V segment lost 4 bases and the J segment 10 bases; nucleotides outside the gene matches: 14. CDR3 length equals 15 residues. Germline V gives CDR1 MNHNS, CDR2 SASEGT. CDR3 in amino acids: CASSGSAGGIEDYTF. The DNA of the CDR3 is TGTGCCAGCAGTGGCTCGGCAGGGGGCATTGAGGACTACACCTTC.

The V call is TRBV6-5, the J call TRBJ1-2, with D unclear. The V gene's germline CDR1 is MNHEY and CDR2 SVGAGI. Trimming shortened V by 4 bases and J by 4 bases, and 13 bases separated the two germline ends. There are 14 residues in the CDR3. Here the CDR3 reads CASSSEQTVYGYTF. CDR3 coding DNA: TGTGCCAGCAGTTCCGAACAGACGGTCTATGGCTACACCTTC.

The J gene is TRBJ2-3, the V gene TRBV28; 7 positions match TRBD1. V shed 4 bases and J 3 bases; nucleotides not matched to a gene: 7. The CDR3 loop spans 15 amino acids. CDR1 is MDHEN and CDR2 is SYDVKM in the germline V gene. The CDR3 bases are TGTGCCAGCAGTTATACAGGGGACCCGACAGATACGCAGTATTTT. It specifies CASSYTGDPTDTQYF.

This chain joins TRBV4-2 and TRBJ1-2; 8 positions match TRBD1. Germline assignment: CDR1 LGHNA and CDR2 YNFKEQ. The ends lost 3 bases at V and 7 bases at J; junction bases unmatched: 7. This CDR3 has 14 residues. Written as DNA, the CDR3 is TGTGCCAGCAGCCAGGCAGGGGGCGTCGGTGGCTACACCTTC. Translation: CASSQAGGVGGYTF.

V is TRBV27 and J is TRBJ2-7; D perhaps matches TRBD2 (6 bases). This CDR3 is 14 amino acids long. CDR1 MNHEY and CDR2 SMNVEV come from the germline V gene (reference sequence). The V gene lost 6 bases and the J gene lost 2 bases, with 14 bases spanning the gap. This CDR3 is CASSYRGIAYEQYF. The CDR3 DNA follows: TGTGCCAGCAGCTATCGGGGGATCGCCTACGAGCAGTACTTC.

The rearrangement joins TRBV9 to TRBJ2-5; 7 bases agree with TRBD1. The germline gives CDR1 SGDLS, CDR2 YYNGEE. The CDR3 is made up of 14 amino acids. Unmatched junction bases numbered 8, after V lost 4 bases and J lost 5 bases. The CDR3 loop reads CASSPTNRGETQYF. The CDR3, as DNA: TGTGCCAGCAGCCCTACCAACAGGGGTGAGACCCAGTACTTC.

The chain is built from TRBV6-6 and TRBJ2-1, with 11 nucleotides matching TRBD2. Germline CDR1 MNHNY, CDR2 SVGAGI (reference sequence). CDR3 length: 15 amino acids. V gave up 0 bases and J gave up 6 bases; unmatched junction bases: 1. Written as DNA, the CDR3 is TGTGCCAGCAGTTACTCCCTAGCGGGAGGCAATGAGCAGTTCTTC. Its translation: CASSYSLAGGNEQFF.